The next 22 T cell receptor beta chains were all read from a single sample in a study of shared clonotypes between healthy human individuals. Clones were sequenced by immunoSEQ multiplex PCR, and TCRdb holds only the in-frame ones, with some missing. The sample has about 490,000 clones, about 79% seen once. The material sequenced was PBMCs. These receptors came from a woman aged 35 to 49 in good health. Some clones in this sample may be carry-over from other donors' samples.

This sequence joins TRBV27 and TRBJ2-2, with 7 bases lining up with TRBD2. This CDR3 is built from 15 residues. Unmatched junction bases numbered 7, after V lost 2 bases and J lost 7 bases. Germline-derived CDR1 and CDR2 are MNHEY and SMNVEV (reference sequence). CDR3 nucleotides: TGTGCCAGCAGTTTAGGATCAGGGAGGGGCGGGGAGCTGTTTTTT. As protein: CASSLGSGRGGELFF.

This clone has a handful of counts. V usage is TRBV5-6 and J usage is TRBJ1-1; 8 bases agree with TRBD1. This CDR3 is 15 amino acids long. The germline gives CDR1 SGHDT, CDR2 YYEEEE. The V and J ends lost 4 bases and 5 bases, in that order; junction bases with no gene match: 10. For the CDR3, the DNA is TGTGCCAGCAGCCTCCGGACAGGGTGGTTGACTGAAGCTTTCTTT. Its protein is CASSLRTGWLTEAFF.

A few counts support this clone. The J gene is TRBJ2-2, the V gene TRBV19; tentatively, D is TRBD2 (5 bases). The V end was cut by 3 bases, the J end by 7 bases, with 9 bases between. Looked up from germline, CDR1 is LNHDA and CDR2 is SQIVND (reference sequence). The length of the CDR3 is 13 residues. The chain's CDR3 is CASSIGDVGELFF. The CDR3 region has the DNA TGTGCCAGTAGTATCGGGGATGTCGGGGAGCTGTTTTTT.

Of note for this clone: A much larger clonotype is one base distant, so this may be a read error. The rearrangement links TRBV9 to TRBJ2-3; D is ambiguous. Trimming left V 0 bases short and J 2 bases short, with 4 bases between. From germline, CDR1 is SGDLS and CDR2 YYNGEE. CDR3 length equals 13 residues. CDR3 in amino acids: CASSVDITDTQYF. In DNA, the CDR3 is TGTGCCAGCAGCGTAGACATCACAGATACGCAGTATTTT.

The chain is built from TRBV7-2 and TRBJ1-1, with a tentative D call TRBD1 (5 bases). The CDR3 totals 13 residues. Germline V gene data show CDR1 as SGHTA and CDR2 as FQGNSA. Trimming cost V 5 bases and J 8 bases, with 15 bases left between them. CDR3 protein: CASSTIRDVEAFF. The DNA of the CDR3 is TGTGCCAGCAGCACGATAAGGGACGTAGAAGCTTTCTTT.

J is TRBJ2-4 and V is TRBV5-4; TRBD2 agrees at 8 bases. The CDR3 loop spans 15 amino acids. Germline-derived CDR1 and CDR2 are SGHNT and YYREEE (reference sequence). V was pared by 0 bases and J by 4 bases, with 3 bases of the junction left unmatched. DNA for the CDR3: TGTGCCAGCAGCTTGGATGCGGGGGGTAAAAACATTCAGTACTTC. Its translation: CASSLDAGGKNIQYF.

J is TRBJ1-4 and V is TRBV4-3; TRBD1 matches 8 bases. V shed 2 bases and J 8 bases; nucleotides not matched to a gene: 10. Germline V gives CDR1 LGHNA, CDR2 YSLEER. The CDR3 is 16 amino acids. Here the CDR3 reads CASSQSGGQGAEKLFF. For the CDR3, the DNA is TGCGCCAGCAGCCAATCGGGTGGGCAGGGGGCAGAAAAACTGTTTTTT.

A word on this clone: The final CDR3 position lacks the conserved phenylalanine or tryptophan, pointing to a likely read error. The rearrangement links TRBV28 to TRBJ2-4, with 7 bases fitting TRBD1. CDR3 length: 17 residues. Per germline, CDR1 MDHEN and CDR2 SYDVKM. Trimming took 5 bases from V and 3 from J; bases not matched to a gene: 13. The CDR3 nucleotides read TGTGCCAGCAGTCTGGTGACAGGGAAGTTTCTCAAAAACATTCAGTACCTC. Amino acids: CASSLVTGKFLKNIQYL.

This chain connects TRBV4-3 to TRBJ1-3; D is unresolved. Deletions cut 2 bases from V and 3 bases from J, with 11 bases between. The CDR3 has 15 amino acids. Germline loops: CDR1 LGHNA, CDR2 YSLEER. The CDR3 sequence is CASSQSIEFGNTIYF. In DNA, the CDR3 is TGCGCCAGCAGCCAATCGATCGAGTTTGGAAACACCATATATTTT.

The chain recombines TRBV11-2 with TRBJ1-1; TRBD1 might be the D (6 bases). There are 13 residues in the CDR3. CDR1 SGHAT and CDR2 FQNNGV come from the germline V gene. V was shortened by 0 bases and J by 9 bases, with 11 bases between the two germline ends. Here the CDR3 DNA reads TGTGCCAGCAGCTTAGAAAGGGGGAGCCAAGCTTTCTTT. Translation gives CASSLERGSQAFF.

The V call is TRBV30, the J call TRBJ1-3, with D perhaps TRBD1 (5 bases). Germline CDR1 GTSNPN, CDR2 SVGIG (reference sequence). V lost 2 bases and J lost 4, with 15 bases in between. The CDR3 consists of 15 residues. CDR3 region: CAWSISGTEGNTIYF. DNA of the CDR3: TGTGCCTGGAGTATTAGTGGGACTGAAGGAAACACCATATATTTT.

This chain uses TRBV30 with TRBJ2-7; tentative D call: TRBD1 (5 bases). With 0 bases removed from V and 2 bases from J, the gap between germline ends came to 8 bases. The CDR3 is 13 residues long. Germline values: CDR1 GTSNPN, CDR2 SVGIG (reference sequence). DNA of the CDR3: TGTGCCTGGAGTGTAGGGGATGCCTACGAGCAGTACTTC. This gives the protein CAWSVGDAYEQYF.

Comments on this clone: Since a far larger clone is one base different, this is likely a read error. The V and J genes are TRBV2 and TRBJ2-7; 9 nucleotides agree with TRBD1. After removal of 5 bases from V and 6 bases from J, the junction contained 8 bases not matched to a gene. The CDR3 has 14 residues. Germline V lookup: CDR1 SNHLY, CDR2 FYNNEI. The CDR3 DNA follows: TGTGCCAGCAGTAGAACCGAGACAGGGGGCGAGCAGTACTTC. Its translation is CASSRTETGGEQYF.

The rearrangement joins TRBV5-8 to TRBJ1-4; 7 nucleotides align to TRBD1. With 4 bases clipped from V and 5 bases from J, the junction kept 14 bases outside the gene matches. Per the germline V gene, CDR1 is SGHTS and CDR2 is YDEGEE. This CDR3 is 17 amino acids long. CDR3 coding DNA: TGTGCCAGCAGCGTAGGGGGCTCGGGGGCCCAAAATGAAAAACTGTTTTTT. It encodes CASSVGGSGAQNEKLFF.

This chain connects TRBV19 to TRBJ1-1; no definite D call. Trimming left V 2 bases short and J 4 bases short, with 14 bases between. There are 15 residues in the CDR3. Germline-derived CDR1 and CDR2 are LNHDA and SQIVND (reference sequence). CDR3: CASSIRAAGFTEAFF. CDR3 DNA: TGTGCCAGTAGTATAAGGGCGGCAGGTTTCACTGAAGCTTTCTTT.

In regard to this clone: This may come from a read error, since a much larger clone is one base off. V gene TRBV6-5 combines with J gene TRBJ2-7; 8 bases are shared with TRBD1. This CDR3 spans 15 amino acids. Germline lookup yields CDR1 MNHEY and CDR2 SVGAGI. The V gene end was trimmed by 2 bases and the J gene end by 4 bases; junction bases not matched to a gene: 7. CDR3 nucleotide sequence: TGTGCCAGCAGTTACCCACCACAGGGGGGATACGAGCAGTACTTC. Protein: CASSYPPQGGYEQYF.

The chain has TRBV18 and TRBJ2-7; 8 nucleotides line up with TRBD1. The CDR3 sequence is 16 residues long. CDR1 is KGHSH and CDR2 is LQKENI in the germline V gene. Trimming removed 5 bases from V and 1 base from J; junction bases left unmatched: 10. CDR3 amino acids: CASSSRGPGTSYEQYF. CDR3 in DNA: TGTGCCAGCTCATCCAGGGGGCCCGGCACTTCCTACGAGCAGTACTTC. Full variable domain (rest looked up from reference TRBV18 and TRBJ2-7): NAGVMQNPRHLVRRRGQEARLRCSPMKGHSHVYWYRQLPEEGLKFMVYLQKENIIDESGMPKERFSAEFPKEGPSILRIQQVVRGDSAAYFCASSSRGPGTSYEQYFGPGTRLTVT.

CDR3 sequence: CASSLWGREEGGELFF. The CDR3 region has the DNA TGCGCCAGCAGTCTCTGGGGCAGGGAGGAGGGCGGGGAGCTGTTTTTT. The V gene is TRBV10-1, the J gene TRBJ2-2, with a tentative D call TRBD2 (6 bases). This CDR3 spans 16 amino acids. V lost 5 bases, J lost 7 bases, and 20 bases lay in between. Germline V gives CDR1 WNHNN, CDR2 SYGVQD (reference sequence).

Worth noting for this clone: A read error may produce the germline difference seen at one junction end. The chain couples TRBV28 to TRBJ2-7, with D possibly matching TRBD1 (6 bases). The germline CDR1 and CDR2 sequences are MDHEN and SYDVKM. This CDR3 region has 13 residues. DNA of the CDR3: TGTGCCTGCAGGGGTTACGGCTCCTACGAGCAGTACTTC. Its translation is CACRGYGSYEQYF.

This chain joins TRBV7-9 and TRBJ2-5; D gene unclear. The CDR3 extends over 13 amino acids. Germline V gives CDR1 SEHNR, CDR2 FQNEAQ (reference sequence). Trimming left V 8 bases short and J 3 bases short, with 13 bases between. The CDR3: CASGTQLKETQYF. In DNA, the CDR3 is TGTGCCAGCGGCACACAGCTAAAAGAGACCCAGTACTTC.

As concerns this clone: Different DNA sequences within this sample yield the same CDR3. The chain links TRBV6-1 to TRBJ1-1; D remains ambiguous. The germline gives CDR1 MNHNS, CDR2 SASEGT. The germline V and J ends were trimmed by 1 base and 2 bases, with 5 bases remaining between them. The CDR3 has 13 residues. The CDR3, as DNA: TGTGCCAGCAGTGAAGGGGCTAACACTGAAGCTTTCTTT. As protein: CASSEGANTEAFF.

Written as DNA, the CDR3 is TGTGCCAGCAGCGGTTGGCCGGTGCATGAGCAGTTCTTC. Translated: CASSGWPVHEQFF. This chain uses TRBV25-1 with TRBJ2-1; D gene ambiguous. Germline CDR1 is MGHDK and CDR2 is SYGVNS. The germline V and J ends were trimmed by 6 bases and 8 bases, with 14 bases remaining between them. CDR3 length: 13 amino acids.